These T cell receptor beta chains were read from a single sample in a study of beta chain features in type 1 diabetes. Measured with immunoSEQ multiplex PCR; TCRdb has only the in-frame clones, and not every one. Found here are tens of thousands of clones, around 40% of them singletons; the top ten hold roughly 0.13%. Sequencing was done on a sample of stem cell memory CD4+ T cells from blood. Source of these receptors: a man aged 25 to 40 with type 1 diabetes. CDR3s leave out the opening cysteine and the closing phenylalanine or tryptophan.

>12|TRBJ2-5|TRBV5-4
ASSLGRQAETQY
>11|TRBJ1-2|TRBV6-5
ASSPDSIYGYT
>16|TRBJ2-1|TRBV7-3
ASSSGTSGRRYYNEQF
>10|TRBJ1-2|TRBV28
ASSLTGNGYT
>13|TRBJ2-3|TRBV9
ASSALAVGTDTQY
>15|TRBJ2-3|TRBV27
ASSLLLAGGPGDTQY
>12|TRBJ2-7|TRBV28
ASESPTGGREQY
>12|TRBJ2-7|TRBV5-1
ASSPASGSYEQY
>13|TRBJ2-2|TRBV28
ASSLGGARTGELF
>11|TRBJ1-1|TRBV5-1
ASSFRVGAEAF
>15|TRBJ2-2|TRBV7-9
ASSLALSGTTTGELF
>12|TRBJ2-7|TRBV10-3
AISSGTSVYEQY
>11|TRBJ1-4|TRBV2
ASSGVGGEKLF
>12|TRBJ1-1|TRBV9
ASSVNSGNTEAF
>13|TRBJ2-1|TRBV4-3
ASSQALAGGVEQF
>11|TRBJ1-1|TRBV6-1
ASSDREDTEAF
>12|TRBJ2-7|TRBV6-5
ASGLEGGRYEQY
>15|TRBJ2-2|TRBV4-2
ASSQDALAGGSGELF
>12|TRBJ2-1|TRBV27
ASSFSLAGAEQF
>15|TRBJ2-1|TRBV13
ASSSGLAGGYYNEQF
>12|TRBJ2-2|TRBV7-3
ASSRRGNTGELF
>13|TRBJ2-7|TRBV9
ASSVDGIRGYEQY
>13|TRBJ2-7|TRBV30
AWERWGQRGGEQY
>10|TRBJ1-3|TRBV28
ASQNTGNTIY
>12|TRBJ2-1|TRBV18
ASSPPNSGKEQF
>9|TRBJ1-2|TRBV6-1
ASSSGYGYT
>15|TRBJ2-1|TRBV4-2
ASSQLLAGLKNNEQF
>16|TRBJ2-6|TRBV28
ASTVGGGASPGANVLT
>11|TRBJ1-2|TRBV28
ASSLRQGVGYT
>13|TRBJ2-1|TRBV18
ASSPSGAAYGEQF
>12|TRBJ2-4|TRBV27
ASSLQGAKNIQY
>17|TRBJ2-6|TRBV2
ASSEALTGFSLGANVLT
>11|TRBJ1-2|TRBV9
ASSVSLNYGYT
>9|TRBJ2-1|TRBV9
ASGGDNEQF
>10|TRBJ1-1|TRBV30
AWSVTGVEAF
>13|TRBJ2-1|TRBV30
AWSPDSGGYNEQF
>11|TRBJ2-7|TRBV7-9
ASSLGTYYEQY
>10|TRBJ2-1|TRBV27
ASRPGGRREF
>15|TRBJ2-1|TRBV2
ASRAARRGVNYNEQF
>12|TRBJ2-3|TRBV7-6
ASSLRSQRDTQY
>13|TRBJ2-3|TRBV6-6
ASSYSGGSTDTQY
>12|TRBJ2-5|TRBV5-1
ASSFLDREETQY
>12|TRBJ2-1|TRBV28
ASRGQGPYNEQF
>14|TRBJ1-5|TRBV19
ASSMDPREAYQPQH
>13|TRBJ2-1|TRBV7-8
ASSQRRESRGEQF